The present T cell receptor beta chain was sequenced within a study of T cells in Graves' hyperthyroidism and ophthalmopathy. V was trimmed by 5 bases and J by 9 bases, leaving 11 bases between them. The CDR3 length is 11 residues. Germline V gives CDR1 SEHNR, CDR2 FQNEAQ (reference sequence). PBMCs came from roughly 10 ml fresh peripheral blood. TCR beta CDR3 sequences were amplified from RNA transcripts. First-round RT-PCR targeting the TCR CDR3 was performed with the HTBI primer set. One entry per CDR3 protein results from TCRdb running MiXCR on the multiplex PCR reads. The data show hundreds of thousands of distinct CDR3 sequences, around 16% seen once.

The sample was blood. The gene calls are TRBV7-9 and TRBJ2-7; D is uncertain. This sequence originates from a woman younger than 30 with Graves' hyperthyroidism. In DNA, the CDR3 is TGTGCCAGCAGCGCAAATAAGGGGCAGTACTTC. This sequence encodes CASSANKGQYF.